This is a list of T cell receptor beta chains from one sample in a study of T cells in Graves' hyperthyroidism and ophthalmopathy. TCRdb analysed the multiplex PCR reads with MiXCR anew, one entry per CDR3 protein. The table has 480,000 or so distinct CDR3 sequences, around 14% seen once. The sequenced sample was blood. These receptors originate from a young woman with Graves' hyperthyroidism. Both conserved end residues are part of each CDR3. Rows may omit the clone size; those that give it use once, few, many or a size class.

clone size: -
J gene: TRBJ2-5
V gene: TRBV6-1
CDR3 protein: CASTPSRDHEPTQYF

clone size: many
J gene: TRBJ2-3
V gene: TRBV6-2/TRBV6-3
CDR3 protein: CASSWVRRSSTDTQYF

clone size: -
J gene: TRBJ2-3
V gene: TRBV24-1
CDR3 protein: CATSDPGHLGTDTQYF

clone size: many
J gene: TRBJ1-2
V gene: TRBV12-3/TRBV12-4
CDR3 protein: CASTLDNRVGGYTF

clone size: many
J gene: TRBJ2-3
V gene: TRBV29-1
CDR3 protein: CSAVRELDTQYF

clone size: many
J gene: TRBJ2-7
V gene: TRBV3-1
CDR3 protein: CASSHTAAGVESYEQYF

clone size: few
J gene: TRBJ1-5
V gene: TRBV12-3/TRBV12-4
CDR3 protein: CASNLDSSNQPQHF

clone size: few
J gene: TRBJ2-1
V gene: TRBV12-3/TRBV12-4
CDR3 protein: CASTQGGAGDEQFF

clone size: -
J gene: TRBJ1-4
V gene: TRBV2
CDR3 protein: CASASRTGLNEKLFF

clone size: many
J gene: TRBJ1-5
V gene: TRBV12-3/TRBV12-4
CDR3 protein: CASSSRGRGNQPQHF

clone size: -
J gene: TRBJ1-3
V gene: TRBV6-1
CDR3 protein: CASSPTHSGNTIYF

clone size: -
J gene: TRBJ2-1
V gene: TRBV24-1
CDR3 protein: CATSDETSGRPYNEQFF

clone size: -
J gene: TRBJ1-1
V gene: TRBV19
CDR3 protein: CASSMGDRGRSTEAFF

clone size: -
J gene: TRBJ2-1
V gene: TRBV4-1
CDR3 protein: CASSQAGGRLGEQFF

clone size: few
J gene: TRBJ2-7
V gene: TRBV30
CDR3 protein: CACSGGPLRQYF

clone size: -
J gene: TRBJ2-4
V gene: TRBV6-1
CDR3 protein: CASSEGHIAKNIQYF

clone size: few
J gene: TRBJ2-5
V gene: TRBV6-1
CDR3 protein: CASSEVRKRETQYF

clone size: many
J gene: TRBJ2-7
V gene: TRBV30
CDR3 protein: CAWSVEGLQYF

clone size: many
J gene: TRBJ1-1
V gene: TRBV11-2
CDR3 protein: CASSFTATVLNTEAFF

clone size: many
J gene: TRBJ1-1
V gene: TRBV4-1
CDR3 protein: CASSSGTGLRAFF

clone size: many
J gene: TRBJ1-2
V gene: TRBV6-5
CDR3 protein: CASSYGPFYGYTF

clone size: many
J gene: TRBJ2-3
V gene: TRBV11-2
CDR3 protein: CASSLGWDSGDTQYF

clone size: -
J gene: TRBJ2-7
V gene: TRBV3-1
CDR3 protein: CASSRAGLAGSAYEQYF

clone size: many
J gene: TRBJ2-1
V gene: TRBV6-2/TRBV6-3
CDR3 protein: CASRRTTYSSYNEQFF

clone size: many
J gene: TRBJ2-1
V gene: TRBV29-1
CDR3 protein: CSVEDPAGRRGYNEQFF

clone size: -
J gene: TRBJ2-3
V gene: TRBV6-5
CDR3 protein: CASSYSLVLDTQYF

clone size: many
J gene: TRBJ2-1
V gene: TRBV11-3
CDR3 protein: CASRDHLAGVTGNEQFF

clone size: many
J gene: TRBJ1-6
V gene: TRBV20-1
CDR3 protein: CSARAPDRGFNSPLHF

clone size: many
J gene: TRBJ1-1
V gene: TRBV11-3
CDR3 protein: CASSLGAAPNTEAFF

clone size: few
J gene: TRBJ2-7
V gene: TRBV20-1
CDR3 protein: CSASVTGSLYEQYF

clone size: many
J gene: TRBJ1-2
V gene: TRBV29-1
CDR3 protein: CSVETRQGSYGYTF

clone size: many
J gene: TRBJ2-3
V gene: TRBV12-3/TRBV12-4
CDR3 protein: CASSDGGSAGTDTQYF

clone size: few
J gene: TRBJ1-2
V gene: TRBV4-2
CDR3 protein: CASSQEVLPRSYGYTF

clone size: many
J gene: TRBJ1-2
V gene: TRBV7-2
CDR3 protein: CASRYAQGGADGYTF

clone size: many
J gene: TRBJ1-1
V gene: TRBV30
CDR3 protein: CAWIQVEAFF

clone size: -
J gene: TRBJ2-3
V gene: TRBV20-1
CDR3 protein: CSARDRGIADTQYF

clone size: few
J gene: TRBJ1-2
V gene: TRBV5-5
CDR3 protein: CASSFPTSGGYTF

clone size: many
J gene: TRBJ2-1
V gene: TRBV10-3
CDR3 protein: CAVRPEGSYNEQFF

clone size: -
J gene: TRBJ1-5
V gene: TRBV19
CDR3 protein: CASSMTDRGLVQPQHF

clone size: many
J gene: TRBJ2-5
V gene: TRBV10-3
CDR3 protein: CAISELTGQETQYF

clone size: -
J gene: TRBJ2-7
V gene: TRBV29-1
CDR3 protein: CSVAGRNSYEQYF

clone size: many
J gene: TRBJ2-5
V gene: TRBV12-3/TRBV12-4
CDR3 protein: CASSRRLVRETQYF

clone size: -
J gene: TRBJ2-7
V gene: TRBV19
CDR3 protein: CASSIVGSGGNEQYF

clone size: few
J gene: TRBJ2-1
V gene: TRBV11-2
CDR3 protein: CASSLSWREYLANEQFF

clone size: many
J gene: TRBJ2-1
V gene: TRBV6-1
CDR3 protein: CASSLTSGRAQGDYNEQFF

clone size: many
J gene: TRBJ2-3
V gene: TRBV12-3/TRBV12-4
CDR3 protein: CASTSGADTQYF

clone size: few
J gene: TRBJ1-1
V gene: TRBV29-1
CDR3 protein: CSTIPGNTEAFF

clone size: many
J gene: TRBJ1-1
V gene: TRBV7-3
CDR3 protein: CASSTGQGRAEAFF

clone size: few
J gene: TRBJ2-1
V gene: TRBV9
CDR3 protein: CASSESGKPYNEQFF

clone size: many
J gene: TRBJ1-2
V gene: TRBV24-1
CDR3 protein: CATSERDGLRGYTF

clone size: many
J gene: TRBJ1-2
V gene: TRBV7-8
CDR3 protein: CASSVREANYGYTF

clone size: many
J gene: TRBJ2-5
V gene: TRBV25-1
CDR3 protein: CASSKGGLGRGETQYF

clone size: many
J gene: TRBJ1-2
V gene: TRBV29-1
CDR3 protein: CSVERQDYGYTF

clone size: -
J gene: TRBJ1-2
V gene: TRBV29-1
CDR3 protein: CSVEDSSAGYGYTF

clone size: many
J gene: TRBJ1-2
V gene: TRBV6-1
CDR3 protein: CASSRPGQVGGYTF

clone size: -
J gene: TRBJ2-2
V gene: TRBV19
CDR3 protein: CASSKTVAPSRELFF

clone size: many
J gene: TRBJ2-4
V gene: TRBV7-2
CDR3 protein: CASSFKGENIQYF

clone size: many
J gene: TRBJ2-5
V gene: TRBV20-1
CDR3 protein: CSASNPLAPVETQYF

clone size: many
J gene: TRBJ2-6
V gene: TRBV18
CDR3 protein: CASSPLRDLSSGANVLTF